The 9 T cell receptor beta chains given below trace back to one sample, sequenced in a study of T-cell memory formation after mild COVID-19. TCRdb reprocessed the 5' RACE reads via MiXCR and lists one record per CDR3 protein. The sample holds roughly 160,000 distinct CDR3 sequences, more than 9% seen once. Sequencing was carried out using PBMCs or a T cell subset sorted from them (not recorded which). Receptor source: a man between 18 and 35 years old who had mild COVID-19 (a few samples of this study predate the infection). Cell type and time point are not known.

The chain has TRBV7-2 and TRBJ1-5, with D unclear. Germline assignment: CDR1 SGHTA and CDR2 FQGNSA. This CDR3 is built from 15 residues. V gave up 2 bases and J gave up 0 bases, with 8 bases separating them. The CDR3 reads CASSLMADSNQPQHF. CDR3 sequence (DNA): TGTGCCAGCAGCTTAATGGCGGATAGCAATCAGCCCCAGCATTTT.

In this sample, this clonotype turned up a few times. CDR3: CASATIQRDTQYF. DNA of the CDR3: TGTGCCAGCGCCACCATTCAGCGAGATACGCAGTATTTT. This chain uses TRBV7-2 with TRBJ2-3; no clear D gene. The length of the CDR3 is 13 residues. Germline CDR1 reads SGHTA; CDR2 reads FQGNSA. V lost 8 bases, J lost 5 bases, and 14 bases lay in between. Looking up the rest from reference TRBV7-2 and TRBJ2-3 gives the full variable domain: GAGVSQSPSNKVTEKGKDVELRCDPISGHTALYWYRQSLGQGLEFLIYFQGNSAPDKSGLPSDRFSAERTGGSVSTLTIQRTQQEDSAVYLCASATIQRDTQYFGPGTRLTVL.

A few counts support this clonotype. This rearrangement joins TRBV12-3 or TRBV12-4 to TRBJ1-1, with D perhaps TRBD1 (5 bases). The V end lost 11 bases, the J end lost 4 bases, and 17 bases lay between the germline ends. The CDR3 covers 13 residues. In DNA form, the CDR3 reads TGTGCCGGTACCAGAGGGGCTGGCACTGAAGCTTTCTTT. Translating it yields CAGTRGAGTEAFF.

This clonotype was counted between two and nine times. The V call is TRBV7-6, the J call TRBJ2-7, with TRBD2 identical over 10 bases. This CDR3 is 16 amino acids long. V lost 0 bases and J lost 6; bases outside the gene matches: 8. Germline assignment: CDR1 SGHVS and CDR2 FNYEAQ. The CDR3 nucleotides read TGTGCCAGCAGCTTAGCGTACGAGCGGGGGGGCCTCGAGCAGTACTTC. Amino acid sequence: CASSLAYERGGLEQYF.

V is TRBV20-1 and J is TRBJ1-5, with D uncertain. Trimming removed 4 bases at V and 2 bases at J, with 9 bases between. CDR3 length equals 13 residues. Germline assignment: CDR1 DFQATT and CDR2 SNEGSKA (reference sequence). CDR3 in amino acids: CSATATGNQPQHF. Written as DNA, the CDR3 is TGCAGTGCTACCGCCACTGGCAATCAGCCCCAGCATTTT.

In its sample, this clonotype was seen a few times. The chain carries TRBV5-1 and TRBJ2-5; D tentatively reads TRBD1 or TRBD2 (5 bases each). Trimming left V 0 bases short and J 5 bases short, with 14 bases between. There are 15 residues in the CDR3. The germline CDR1 and CDR2 sequences are SGHRS and YFSETQ. This CDR3 reads CASSLVSTEGETQYF. In DNA form, the CDR3 reads TGCGCCAGCAGCTTGGTCTCCACCGAGGGGGAGACCCAGTACTTC.

Only a few counts were recorded for this clonotype. The CDR3 bases are TGTGCCAGCAGCTTCCCTAGCGGGGCAAATACTGGAGGGTCCTACGAGCAGTACGTC. Protein: CASSFPSGANTGGSYEQYV. The J gene is TRBJ2-7, the V gene TRBV5-5, with 9 bases lining up with TRBD2. After removal of 2 bases from V and 1 base from J, the junction contained 16 bases not matched to a gene. This CDR3 has 19 residues. Germline CDR1 SGHKS, CDR2 YYEKEE (reference sequence).

This clonotype was observed at least ten times. The gene calls are TRBV5-1 and TRBJ1-1; 8 bases fit TRBD1. CDR3 length: 17 amino acids. The germline V gene has CDR1 SGHRS and CDR2 YFSETQ. Trimming cost V 0 bases and J 3 bases; bases outside gene matches: 10. The DNA for the CDR3 is TGCGCCAGCAGCTTGGAGGCAGGGGGCTCTCGGGACACTGAAGCTTTCTTT. Translated, it gives CASSLEAGGSRDTEAFF. Looking up the rest from reference TRBV5-1 and TRBJ1-1 gives the full variable domain: KAGVTQTPRYLIKTRGQQVTLSCSPISGHRSVSWYQQTPGQGLQFLFEYFSETQRNKGNFPGRFSGRQFSNSRSEMNVSTLELGDSALYLCASSLEAGGSRDTEAFFGQGTRLTVV.

The rearrangement links TRBV19 to TRBJ2-2, with 9 bases matching TRBD1. CDR1 is LNHDA, CDR2 SQIVND, per germline (reference sequence). Losses at the gene ends were 6 bases for V and 7 bases for J; bases not matched to a gene: 6. This CDR3 has 14 amino acids. The CDR3 coding sequence is TGTGCCAGTAGAGGGACAGGGAAGGTCGGGGAGCTGTTTTTT. Protein sequence: CASRGTGKVGELFF. Together with reference TRBV19 and TRBJ2-2, the CDR3 gives the full variable domain: DGGITQSPKYLFRKEGQNVTLSCEQNLNHDAMYWYRQDPGQGLRLIYYSQIVNDFQKGDIAEGYSVSREKKESFPLTVTSAQKNPTAFYLCASRGTGKVGELFFGEGSRLTVL.